Listed below are T cell receptor beta chains from one sample, sequenced in a study of cytomegalovirus exposure and HLA in healthy donors. Assay: immunoSEQ multiplex PCR; the TCRdb copy retains only in-frame clones and omits some. This sample has about 130,000 clones; approximately 81% occur once, and the top ten carry 7.3%. The sample was PBMCs. The receptors were sampled from a male donor in good health and CMV-seronegative. Each CDR3 is given with its conserved first and last residue. A D gene is named only where the DNA matches it firmly. Only some rows state a clone size, as once, few, many or a class for expanded clones.

DNA: TGTGCCAGCAGTTTCGGGGGGAGGAGCGGGGATGAAAAACTGTTTTTT
CDR3: CASSFGGRSGDEKLFF
V: TRBV28
J: TRBJ1-4
D: .
size: .

DNA: TGTGCCAGCAGGGACAGGGGGCGCAGCTATGGCTACACCTTC
CDR3: CASRDRGRSYGYTF
V: TRBV27
J: TRBJ1-2
D: TRBD1
size: .

DNA: TGTGCCAGTAGCCCTACCTCCGGGGTCTACAATGAGCAGTTCTTC
CDR3: CASSPTSGVYNEQFF
V: TRBV19
J: TRBJ2-1
D: .
size: once

DNA: TGCGCCAGCAGCTTATCTCGGACTAGCGGGAGCTCAGATACGCAGTATTTT
CDR3: CASSLSRTSGSSDTQYF
V: TRBV5-1
J: TRBJ2-3
D: TRBD2
size: .

DNA: TGTGCCAGTAGTATAGATCTCTCAGCGAACCTGGTGGGAAAACTGTTTTTT
CDR3: CASSIDLSANLVGKLFF
V: TRBV19
J: TRBJ1-4
D: .
size: .

DNA: TGTGCCAGCAGCCCAGATGGGACAGGGAGGTCGGGCTACACCTTC
CDR3: CASSPDGTGRSGYTF
V: TRBV7-3
J: TRBJ1-2
D: TRBD1
size: .

DNA: TGTGCCAGCAGTTACTGGACGGGAGGAGGCACAGATACGCAGTATTTT
CDR3: CASSYWTGGGTDTQYF
V: TRBV6-6
J: TRBJ2-3
D: TRBD2
size: .

DNA: TGTGCCAGCAGCTCCCCCTCTCGGTATGAGCAGTTCTTC
CDR3: CASSSPSRYEQFF
V: TRBV9
J: TRBJ2-1
D: .
size: once

DNA: TGCGCCAGCAGCTATCAAGCGGGGGATACCGGGGAGCTGTTTTTT
CDR3: CASSYQAGDTGELFF
V: TRBV5-1
J: TRBJ2-2
D: TRBD2
size: .

DNA: TGCGCCAGCAGCCAAGAGGGACTCTATTACAATGAGCAGTTCTTC
CDR3: CASSQEGLYYNEQFF
V: TRBV4-1
J: TRBJ2-1
D: .
size: .

DNA: TGTGCCAGCTCTACCCAGGGGCCATACGAGCAGTACTTC
CDR3: CASSTQGPYEQYF
V: TRBV18
J: TRBJ2-7
D: .
size: .

DNA: TGTGCCAGCAGTGAGCGTCAGGCGAGCTCCTATAATTCACCCCTCCACTTT
CDR3: CASSERQASSYNSPLHF
V: TRBV2
J: TRBJ1-6
D: .
size: .

DNA: TGTGCCAGCAGCTTCTATAGCGGGGGCGGGGTTAATGAGCAGTTCTTC
CDR3: CASSFYSGGGVNEQFF
V: TRBV7-2
J: TRBJ2-1
D: TRBD2
size: .

DNA: TGTGCCAGCAGTGAAGCAGGGGTGGTTAATGAGCAGTTCTTC
CDR3: CASSEAGVVNEQFF
V: TRBV6-1
J: TRBJ2-1
D: .
size: .

DNA: TGCGCCAGCAGCCAAGGGTGGGGCCCAGGGAGGCCACAAGAGACCCAGTACTTC
CDR3: CASSQGWGPGRPQETQYF
V: TRBV4-3
J: TRBJ2-5
D: .
size: once